The T cell receptor (beta chain) under discussion was sequenced for a study of blood T cell repertoires in COVID-19. Study information: The United States, Italy and Spain provided the acute and convalescent COVID-19 samples. PBMCs, B-cell-depleted T cells, or T cells were the source of the cDNA or gDNA that made up the material.

Authors' methods: Nucleated cell number was recorded as an estimate derived from reference gene primer amplification. TCRdb keeps only in-frame clones here, not all; method: immunoSEQ multiplex PCR. The V and J calls and clone size are taken from that table; D and trimming were inferred from the DNA. The sample holds 87,000 or so clones, roughly 91% seen once. The CDR3 sequence is 14 residues long. Looked up from germline, CDR1 is MNHEY and CDR2 is SVGAGI. Between the trimmed V and J ends, which lost 8 bases and 9 bases, there was a span of 20 bases. Seattle participants joined during active infection and were tracked over time.

Sequencing input: peripheral blood. The source of this sequence is a man younger than 30 with COVID-19, enrolled during active disease. The chain employs TRBV6-5 and TRBJ1-5, with D perhaps TRBD1 (6 bases). CDR3 sequence: CASPSPKGGRPQHF. The CDR3 DNA sequence: TGTGCCAGCCCTAGCCCAAAAGGGGGAAGGCCCCAGCATTTT.